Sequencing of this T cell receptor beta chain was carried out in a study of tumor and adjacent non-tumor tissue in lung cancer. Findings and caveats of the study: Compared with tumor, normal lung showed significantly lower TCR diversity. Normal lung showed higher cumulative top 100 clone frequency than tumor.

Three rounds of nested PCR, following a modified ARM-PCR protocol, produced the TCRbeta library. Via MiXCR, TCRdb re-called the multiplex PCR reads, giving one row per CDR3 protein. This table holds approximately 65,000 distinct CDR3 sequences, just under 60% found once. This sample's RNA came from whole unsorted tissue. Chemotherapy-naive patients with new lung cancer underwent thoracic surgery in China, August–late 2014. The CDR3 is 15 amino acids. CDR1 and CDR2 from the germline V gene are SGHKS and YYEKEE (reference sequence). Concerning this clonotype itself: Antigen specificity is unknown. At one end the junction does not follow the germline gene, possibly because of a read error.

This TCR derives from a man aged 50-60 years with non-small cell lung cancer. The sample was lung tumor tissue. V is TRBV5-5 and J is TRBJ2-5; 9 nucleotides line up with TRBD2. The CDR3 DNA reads TGTGCCTGCATGCCCCCGAGCAGCGGGGGGCAGACTCAGTACTTC. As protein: CACMPPSSGGQTQYF.